This T cell receptor beta chain was identified during a study of neurological immune-mediated disorders. As for the cDNA, it was generated by 5'RACE with 10-nucleotide random UMIs. The yield of each sequencing run was over 180 million TCR-beta sequences from 15-18 subjects. TCRdb recomputed calls from the 5' RACE reads with MiXCR, one row per CDR3 protein. This sample has roughly 90,000 distinct CDR3 sequences, with around 3.6% found just once. This clonotype was recorded many times. Its cognate antigen is unknown. The study's findings and limits: TCR-beta repertoires seemed private in all groups, with no expanded CDR3 amino acid sequences shared. Association with the multiple sclerosis repertoire cluster was not found for any clinical or MRI feature.

Trimming removed 3 bases from V and 6 bases from J, with 10 bases in between. The CDR3 runs 13 residues. Germline V gives CDR1 LGHNA, CDR2 YSLEER. This receptor was obtained from a woman in her forties or fifties with multiple sclerosis. Sequencing was done on a sample of PBMCs. The chain carries TRBV4-3 and TRBJ2-3; D ambiguous. CDR3 bases: TGCGCCAGCAGCCAGGCCGGTGGTGATACGCAGTATTTT. Its protein is CASSQAGGDTQYF.